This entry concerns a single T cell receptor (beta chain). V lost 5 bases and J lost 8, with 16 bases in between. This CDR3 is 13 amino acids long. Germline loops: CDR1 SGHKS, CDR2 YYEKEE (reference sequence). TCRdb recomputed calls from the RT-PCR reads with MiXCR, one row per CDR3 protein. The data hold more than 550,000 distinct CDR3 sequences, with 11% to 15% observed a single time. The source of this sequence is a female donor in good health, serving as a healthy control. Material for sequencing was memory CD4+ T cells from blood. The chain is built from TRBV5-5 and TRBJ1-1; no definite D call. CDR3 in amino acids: CASSTVAGLEAFF. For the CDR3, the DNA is TGTGCCAGCAGTACCGTCGCGGGGTTGGAAGCTTTCTTT.